A single sample is the source of the 22 T cell receptor beta chains below, sequenced in a study of T cell changes during pregnancy in multiple sclerosis. The data were produced by immunoSEQ multiplex PCR, yet TCRdb's version contains in-frame clones alone and is incomplete. The sample contains more than 80,000 clones, 85% to 95% of which appear only once. The sequencing used peripheral blood, collected after pregnancy. These receptors were taken from a female donor with multiple sclerosis, enrolled in a pregnancy study.

The chain carries TRBV5-1 and TRBJ1-1; D may be TRBD1 (6 bases). The CDR3 loop spans 15 amino acids. The germline V and J ends were trimmed by 4 bases and 1 base, with 14 bases remaining between them. Germline CDR1 is SGHRS and CDR2 is YFSETQ. The CDR3 DNA follows: TGCGCCAGCAGCAAACTGACAGGACCGAACACTGAAGCTTTCTTT. It is translated as CASSKLTGPNTEAFF.

This chain links TRBV30 with TRBJ1-2; D gene uncertain. The germline gives CDR1 GTSNPN, CDR2 SVGIG (reference sequence). Trimming left V 3 bases short and J 0 bases short, with 14 bases between. CDR3 size: 15 residues. The chain's CDR3 is CAWRSGATANYGYTF. The CDR3 DNA follows: TGTGCCTGGAGATCCGGTGCAACCGCTAACTATGGCTACACCTTC.

The chain carries TRBV6-1 and TRBJ2-3; D uncertain. The CDR3 sequence is 13 residues long. Trimming stripped 6 bases from V and 7 bases from J, with 14 bases between. In germline, CDR1 is MNHNS, CDR2 SASEGT. The CDR3 bases are TGTGCCAGCAGAGAACTCACGCAGTATACGCAGTATTTT. Translating gives CASRELTQYTQYF.

The chain has TRBV28 and TRBJ1-2; possible D gene TRBD1, 6 bases. Trimming left V 2 bases short and J 3 bases short, with 10 bases between. CDR1 is MDHEN and CDR2 is SYDVKM in the germline V gene. This CDR3 comprises 14 residues. CDR3 loop: CASSLLGADYGYTF. The DNA for the CDR3 is TGTGCCAGCAGTTTACTGGGGGCTGACTATGGCTACACCTTC.

The V call is TRBV6-1, the J call TRBJ2-3; D is perhaps TRBD1 (5 bases). The CDR3 totals 14 residues. Per the germline V gene, CDR1 is MNHNS and CDR2 is SASEGT. The V end was cut by 6 bases, the J end by 6 bases, with 16 bases between. The DNA for the CDR3 is TGTGCCAGCAGACCGTTTTGGGGCGACGATACGCAGTATTTT. It encodes CASRPFWGDDTQYF.

This sequence joins TRBV7-2 and TRBJ1-2; D is perhaps TRBD1 (6 bases). CDR3 length equals 13 residues. The germline CDR1 and CDR2 sequences are SGHTA and FQGNSA. V gave up 1 base and J gave up 8 bases, with 11 bases separating them. CDR3 nucleotide sequence: TGTGCCAGCAGCTTAGTACAGGGTGGAGGCTACACCTTC. The encoded protein is CASSLVQGGGYTF.

The chain recombines TRBV7-9 with TRBJ2-7; D is unresolved. V gave up 5 bases and J gave up 1 base, with 6 bases separating them. The CDR3 runs 12 residues. Germline CDR1 and CDR2: SEHNR and FQNEAQ (reference sequence). This CDR3 is CASSHGSYEQYF. Written as DNA, the CDR3 is TGTGCCAGCAGCCACGGGTCCTACGAGCAGTACTTC.

CDR3: CSVRDRGRSDTQYF. DNA for the CDR3: TGCAGCGTTCGGGACAGGGGGCGATCAGATACGCAGTATTTT. The chain recombines TRBV29-1 with TRBJ2-3, with TRBD1 matching 12 bases. The V gene end was trimmed by 5 bases and the J gene end by 4 bases; junction bases not matched to a gene: 4. Germline values: CDR1 SQVTM, CDR2 ANQGSEA. CDR3 size: 14 residues.

The chain recombines TRBV9 with TRBJ1-2; perhaps TRBD1 as D (5 bases). This CDR3 is built from 14 residues. Looked up from germline, CDR1 is SGDLS and CDR2 is YYNGEE. V gave up 4 bases and J gave up 0 bases, with 10 bases separating them. The CDR3 region is CASSLQVSNYGYTF. The CDR3 nucleotides are TGTGCCAGCAGCTTACAGGTCTCTAACTATGGCTACACCTTC.

The chain links TRBV19 to TRBJ1-5; 7 bases are shared with TRBD1. Losses at the gene ends were 7 bases for V and 6 bases for J; bases not matched to a gene: 6. The CDR3 is 13 residues long. Germline CDR1 reads LNHDA; CDR2 reads SQIVND (reference sequence). The CDR3 DNA reads TGTGCCAGTACACAGGGGATCGCTCAGCCCCAGCATTTT. This codes for CASTQGIAQPQHF.

The chain recombines TRBV7-3 with TRBJ2-1, with 9 positions matching TRBD2. The CDR3 contains 15 residues. V lost 6 bases to trimming and J lost 6 bases; unmatched junction nucleotides: 9. Per the germline V gene, CDR1 is SGHTA and CDR2 is FQGTGA. The CDR3 bases are TGTGCCAGCAGTGCCGGGACTAGCAGTCTCAATGAGCAGTTCTTC. Its translation is CASSAGTSSLNEQFF.

This chain links TRBV5-8 with TRBJ2-7; 7 bases agree with TRBD1. The V and J ends lost 6 bases and 0 bases, in that order; junction bases with no gene match: 6. Looked up from germline, CDR1 is SGHTS and CDR2 is YDEGEE. CDR3 size: 14 residues. The chain's CDR3 is CASNRGQSSYEQYF. CDR3 coding DNA: TGTGCCAGCAACCGGGGACAGTCCTCCTACGAGCAGTACTTC.

V usage is TRBV18 and J usage is TRBJ1-1, with D perhaps TRBD1 (5 bases). Per the germline V gene, CDR1 is KGHSH and CDR2 is LQKENI. The CDR3 runs to 14 residues. The V end was cut by 4 bases, the J end by 3 bases, with 12 bases between. The CDR3 here is CASSLTRVDTEAFF. In DNA form, the CDR3 reads TGTGCCAGCTCACTTACCAGGGTCGACACTGAAGCTTTCTTT.

The gene calls are TRBV5-1 and TRBJ1-2, with 8 positions matching TRBD1. The V gene end was trimmed by 5 bases and the J gene end by 8 bases; junction bases not matched to a gene: 8. Germline values: CDR1 SGHRS, CDR2 YFSETQ. The CDR3 spans 13 residues. The CDR3 loop reads CASREQGGDGYTF. For the CDR3, the DNA is TGCGCCAGCAGGGAACAGGGGGGGGACGGCTACACCTTC.

This clone was seen only once. The chain uses TRBV2 and TRBJ2-3; 11 bases align to TRBD2. The ends lost 5 bases at V and 6 bases at J; junction bases unmatched: 10. The CDR3 runs to 16 residues. Germline V gene sequence: CDR1 SNHLY, CDR2 FYNNEI. This CDR3 reads CASSTPGTSGGDTQYF. The CDR3 coding sequence is TGTGCCAGCAGTACACCCGGGACTAGCGGCGGGGATACGCAGTATTTT.

The chain employs TRBV9 and TRBJ2-5; 15 bases line up with TRBD2. This CDR3 region has 18 residues. V gave up 2 bases and J gave up 1 base; unmatched junction bases: 6. CDR1 and CDR2 (germline): SGDLS, YYNGEE. CDR3 in DNA: TGTGCCAGCAGCGTGGGGACTAGCGGGAGGCAAACCCAAGAGACCCAGTACTTC. Encoded protein: CASSVGTSGRQTQETQYF.

The V and J genes are TRBV7-3 and TRBJ1-6; TRBD1 matches 8 bases. CDR3 length: 15 amino acids. Germline CDR1 is SGHTA and CDR2 is FQGTGA. With 5 bases clipped from V and 7 bases from J, the junction kept 7 bases outside the gene matches. The DNA of the CDR3 is TGTGCCAGCAGCCTCACAGGGACAGGCAATTCACCCCTCCACTTT. This translates into CASSLTGTGNSPLHF.

The chain has TRBV18 and TRBJ1-2; the match to TRBD1 covers 8 bases. V lost 3 bases and J lost 6; bases outside the gene matches: 15. The CDR3 sequence is 17 residues long. Looked up from germline, CDR1 is KGHSH and CDR2 is LQKENI. The CDR3 DNA sequence: TGTGCCAGCTCACCGTCGGGCAGGGGGCCGGGGTATAATGGCTACACCTTC. This translates into CASSPSGRGPGYNGYTF.

This clone turned up a few times. The gene calls are TRBV5-6 and TRBJ1-1; tentatively, D is TRBD1 (5 bases). This CDR3 has 16 residues. Trimming took 4 bases from V and 4 from J, leaving 20 bases between them. Germline loops: CDR1 SGHDT, CDR2 YYEEEE. DNA for the CDR3: TGTGCCAGCAGCCCCGTCGGGGGTGGGCTTATCACTGAAGCTTTCTTT. It encodes CASSPVGGGLITEAFF.

For the CDR3, the DNA is TGTGCCTGGAGTGTACTAGTAACCGGGGAGCTGTTTTTT. Encoded protein: CAWSVLVTGELFF. This chain links TRBV30 with TRBJ2-2; possible D gene TRBD2, 5 bases. Germline loops: CDR1 GTSNPN, CDR2 SVGIG (reference sequence). CDR3 length equals 13 residues. V was pared by 0 bases and J by 5 bases, with 7 bases between.

About this clone: A junction boundary mismatches the germline segment, possibly from a read error. This chain joins TRBV18 and TRBJ1-3; 7 positions agree with TRBD1. Germline V gene data show CDR1 as KGHSH and CDR2 as LQKENI. CDR3 length: 16 residues. The CDR3, as DNA: TGTGCCAGCTCATTTAACAGGGGTCACTCTGGAAACACCATATCTTTT. Its protein is CASSFNRGHSGNTISF.

This clone has a single count. This rearrangement joins TRBV7-9 to TRBJ1-2, with a possible D match to TRBD1 (6 bases). V was shortened by 5 bases and J by 4 bases, with 11 bases between the two germline ends. CDR1 SEHNR and CDR2 FQNEAQ come from the germline V gene (reference sequence). The CDR3 is 13 amino acids. CDR3 loop: CASSPQGLYGYTF. Written as DNA, the CDR3 is TGTGCCAGCAGCCCCCAGGGGCTCTATGGCTACACCTTC.